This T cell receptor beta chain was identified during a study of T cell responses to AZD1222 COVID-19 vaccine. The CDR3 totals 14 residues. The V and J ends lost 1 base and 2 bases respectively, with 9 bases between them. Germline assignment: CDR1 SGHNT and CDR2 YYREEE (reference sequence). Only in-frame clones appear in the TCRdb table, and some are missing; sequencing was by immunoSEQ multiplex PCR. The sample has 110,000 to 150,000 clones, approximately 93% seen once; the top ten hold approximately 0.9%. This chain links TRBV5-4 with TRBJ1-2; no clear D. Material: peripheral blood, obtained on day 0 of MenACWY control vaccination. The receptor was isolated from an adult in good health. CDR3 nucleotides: TGTGCCAGCAGCTTGACCGGAGTGAACTATGGCTACACCTTC. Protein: CASSLTGVNYGYTF.